This TCR beta chain was captured by sequencing in a study of blood T cell repertoires in COVID-19. Background on the study: The origin of the acute and convalescent COVID-19 samples was the United States, Italy and Spain.

The ends lost 0 bases at V and 5 bases at J; junction bases unmatched: 11. The V gene's germline CDR1 is LGHNT and CDR2 FRNRAP. The CDR3 loop spans 18 amino acids. This clone was detected once. Only in-frame clones appear in the TCRdb table, and some are missing; sequencing was by immunoSEQ multiplex PCR. The sample has roughly 340,000 clones; almost 90% are singletons. Patients of the Seattle cohort, enrolled during active infection, were followed longitudinally. Material for sequencing was peripheral blood. The sequence was collected from a woman aged 70 to 79 with COVID-19, enrolled during active disease. This chain connects TRBV12-5 to TRBJ2-3, with 10 bases that match TRBD2. In nucleotides, the CDR3 is TGTGCTAGTGGTTTGGTACGGGAAAGCGGGGGGGCCATAGATACGCAGTATTTT. Translating gives CASGLVRESGGAIDTQYF. The variable domain in full, with the rest retrieved from reference TRBV12-5 and TRBJ2-3, is DARVTQTPRHKVTEMGQEVTMRCQPILGHNTVFWYRQTMMQGLELLAYFRNRAPLDDSGMPKDRFSAEMPDATLATLKIQPSEPRDSAVYFCASGLVRESGGAIDTQYFGPGTRLTVL.